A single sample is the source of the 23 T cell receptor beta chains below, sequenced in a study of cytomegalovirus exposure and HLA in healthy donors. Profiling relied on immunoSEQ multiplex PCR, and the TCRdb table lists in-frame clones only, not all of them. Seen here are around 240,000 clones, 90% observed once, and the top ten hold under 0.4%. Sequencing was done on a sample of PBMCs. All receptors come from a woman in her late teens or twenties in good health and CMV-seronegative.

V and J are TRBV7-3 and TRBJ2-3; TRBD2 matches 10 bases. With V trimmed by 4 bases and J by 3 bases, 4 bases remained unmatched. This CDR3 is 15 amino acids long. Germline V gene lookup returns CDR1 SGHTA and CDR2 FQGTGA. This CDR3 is CASSYSGGTTDTQYF. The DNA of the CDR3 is TGTGCCAGCAGCTATAGCGGGGGGACTACAGATACGCAGTATTTT.

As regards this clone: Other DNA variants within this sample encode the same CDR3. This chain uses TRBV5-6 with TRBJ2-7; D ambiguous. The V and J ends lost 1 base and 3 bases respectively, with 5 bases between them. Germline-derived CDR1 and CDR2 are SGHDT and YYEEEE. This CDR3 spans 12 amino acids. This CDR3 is CASSLRGYEQYF. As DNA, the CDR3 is TGTGCCAGCAGCTTGAGAGGCTACGAGCAGTACTTC.

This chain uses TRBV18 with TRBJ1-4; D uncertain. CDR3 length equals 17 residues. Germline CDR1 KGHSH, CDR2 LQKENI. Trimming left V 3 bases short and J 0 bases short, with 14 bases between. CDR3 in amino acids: CASSPRQPITTNEKLFF. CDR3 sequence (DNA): TGTGCCAGCTCACCGAGGCAGCCGATAACAACTAATGAAAAACTGTTTTTT.

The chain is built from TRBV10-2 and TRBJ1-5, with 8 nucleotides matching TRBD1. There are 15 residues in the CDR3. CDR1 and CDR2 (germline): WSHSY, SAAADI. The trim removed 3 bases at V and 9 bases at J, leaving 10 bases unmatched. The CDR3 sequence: CASSDRTGFDGPQHF. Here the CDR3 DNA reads TGCGCCAGCAGTGACCGGACAGGGTTCGATGGGCCCCAGCATTTT.

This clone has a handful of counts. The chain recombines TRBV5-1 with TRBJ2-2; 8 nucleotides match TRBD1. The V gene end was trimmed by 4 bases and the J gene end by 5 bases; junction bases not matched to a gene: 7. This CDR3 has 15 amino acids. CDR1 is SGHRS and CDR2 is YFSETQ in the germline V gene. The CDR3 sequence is CASSTGQAGTGELFF. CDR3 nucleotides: TGCGCCAGCAGCACGGGACAGGCCGGGACCGGGGAGCTGTTTTTT.

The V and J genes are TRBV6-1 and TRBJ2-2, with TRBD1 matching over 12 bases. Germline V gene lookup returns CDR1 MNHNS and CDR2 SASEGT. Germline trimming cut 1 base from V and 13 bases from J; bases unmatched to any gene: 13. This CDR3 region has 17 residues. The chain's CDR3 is CASSEGMGQGAKGGLFF. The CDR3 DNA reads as TGTGCCAGCAGTGAAGGGATGGGACAGGGGGCGAAAGGAGGGCTGTTTTTT.

The CDR3 is CASSLGTGGGYTF. The DNA for the CDR3 is TGTGCCAGCAGTCTCGGGACAGGGGGTGGCTACACCTTC. The chain joins TRBV27 to TRBJ1-2; 11 bases line up with TRBD1. The germline gives CDR1 MNHEY, CDR2 SMNVEV (reference sequence). Germline trimming cut 5 bases from V and 7 bases from J; bases unmatched to any gene: 3. CDR3 size: 13 residues.

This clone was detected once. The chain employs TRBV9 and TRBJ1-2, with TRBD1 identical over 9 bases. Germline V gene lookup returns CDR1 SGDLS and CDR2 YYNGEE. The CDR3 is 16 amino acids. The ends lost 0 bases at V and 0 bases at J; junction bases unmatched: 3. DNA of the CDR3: TGTGCCAGCAGCGTAGGGACAGGGGCAACTAACTATGGCTACACCTTC. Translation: CASSVGTGATNYGYTF.

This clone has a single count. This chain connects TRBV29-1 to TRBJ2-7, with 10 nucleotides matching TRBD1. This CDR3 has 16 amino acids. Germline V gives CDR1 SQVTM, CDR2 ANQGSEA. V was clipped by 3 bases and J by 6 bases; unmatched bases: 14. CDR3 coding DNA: TGCAGCGTTGATGATGTGGAAGGACAGGGGGTTGGCGAGCAGTACTTC. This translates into CSVDDVEGQGVGEQYF.

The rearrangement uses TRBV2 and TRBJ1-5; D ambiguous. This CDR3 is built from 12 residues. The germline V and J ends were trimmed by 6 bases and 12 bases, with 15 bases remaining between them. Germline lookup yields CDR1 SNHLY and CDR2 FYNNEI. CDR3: CASRARLGVQHF. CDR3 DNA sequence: TGTGCCAGCAGGGCCAGACTCGGGGTCCAGCATTTT.

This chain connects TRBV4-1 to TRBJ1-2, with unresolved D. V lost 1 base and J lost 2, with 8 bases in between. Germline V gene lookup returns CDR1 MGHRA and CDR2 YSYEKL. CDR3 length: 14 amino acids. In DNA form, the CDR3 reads TGCGCCAGCAGCCAAGTCGGGGTAAACTATGGCTACACCTTC. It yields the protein CASSQVGVNYGYTF.

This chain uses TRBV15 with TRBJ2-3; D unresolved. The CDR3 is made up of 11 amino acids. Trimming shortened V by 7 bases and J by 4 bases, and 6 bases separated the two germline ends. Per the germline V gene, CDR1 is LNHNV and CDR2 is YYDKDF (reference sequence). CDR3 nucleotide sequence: TGTGCCACCAAGGCGGCAGATACGCAGTATTTT. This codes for CATKAADTQYF.

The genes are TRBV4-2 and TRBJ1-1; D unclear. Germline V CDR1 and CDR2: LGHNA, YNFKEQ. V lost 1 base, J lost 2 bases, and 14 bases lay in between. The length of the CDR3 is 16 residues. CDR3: CASSQGSVMGNTEAFF. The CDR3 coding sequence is TGTGCCAGCAGCCAAGGATCTGTAATGGGCAACACTGAAGCTTTCTTT.

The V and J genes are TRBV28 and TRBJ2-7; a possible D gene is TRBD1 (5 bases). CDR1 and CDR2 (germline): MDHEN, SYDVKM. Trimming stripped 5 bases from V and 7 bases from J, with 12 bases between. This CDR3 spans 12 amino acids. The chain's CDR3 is CASSKGSQEQYF. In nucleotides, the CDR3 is TGTGCCAGCAGTAAGGGGTCTCAAGAGCAGTACTTC.

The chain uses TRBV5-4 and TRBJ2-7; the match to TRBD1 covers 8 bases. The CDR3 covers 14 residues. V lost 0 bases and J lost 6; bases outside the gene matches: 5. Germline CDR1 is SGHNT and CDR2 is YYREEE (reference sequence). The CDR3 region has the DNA TGTGCCAGCAGCTTGGGGACAGGGAGGCCCGAGCAGTACTTC. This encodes CASSLGTGRPEQYF.

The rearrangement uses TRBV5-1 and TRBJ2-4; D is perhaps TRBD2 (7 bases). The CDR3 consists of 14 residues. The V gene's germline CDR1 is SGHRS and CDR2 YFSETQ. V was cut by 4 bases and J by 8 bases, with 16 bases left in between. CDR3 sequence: CASSAWAGADIQYF. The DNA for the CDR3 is TGCGCCAGCAGCGCCTGGGCGGGGGCGGACATTCAGTACTTC.

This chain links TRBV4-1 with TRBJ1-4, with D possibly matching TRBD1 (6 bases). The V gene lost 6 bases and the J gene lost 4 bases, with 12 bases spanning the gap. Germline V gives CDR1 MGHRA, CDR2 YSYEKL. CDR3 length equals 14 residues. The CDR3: CASSTAGVNEKLFF. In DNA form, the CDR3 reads TGCGCCAGCAGTACAGCAGGGGTTAATGAAAAACTGTTTTTT.

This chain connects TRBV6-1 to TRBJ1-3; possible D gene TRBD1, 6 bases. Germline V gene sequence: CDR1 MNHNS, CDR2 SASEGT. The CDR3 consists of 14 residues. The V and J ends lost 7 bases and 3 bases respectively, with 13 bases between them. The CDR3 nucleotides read TGTGCCAGCACTTTCACAGGGAATGGAAACACCATATATTTT. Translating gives CASTFTGNGNTIYF.

The CDR3 reads CAWNGALGNTEAFF. The CDR3 nucleotides read TGTGCCTGGAATGGGGCACTCGGGAACACTGAAGCTTTCTTT. The genes are TRBV30 and TRBJ1-1; TRBD1 might be the D (5 bases). CDR3 size: 14 residues. V gave up 4 bases and J gave up 1 base, with 13 bases separating them. Per the germline V gene, CDR1 is GTSNPN and CDR2 is SVGIG (reference sequence).

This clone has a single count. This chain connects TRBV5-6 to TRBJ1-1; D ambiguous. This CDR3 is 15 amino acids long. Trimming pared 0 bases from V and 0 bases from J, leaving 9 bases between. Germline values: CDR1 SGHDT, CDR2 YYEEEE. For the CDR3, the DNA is TGTGCCAGCAGCTTGGTTCACAGCCTGAACACTGAAGCTTTCTTT. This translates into CASSLVHSLNTEAFF.

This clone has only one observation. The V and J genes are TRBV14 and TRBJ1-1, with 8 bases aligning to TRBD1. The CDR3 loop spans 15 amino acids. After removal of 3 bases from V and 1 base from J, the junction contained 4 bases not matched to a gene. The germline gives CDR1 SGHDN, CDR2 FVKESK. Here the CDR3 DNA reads TGTGCCAGCAGCCAGACAGGGGCTTCGAACACTGAAGCTTTCTTT. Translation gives CASSQTGASNTEAFF.

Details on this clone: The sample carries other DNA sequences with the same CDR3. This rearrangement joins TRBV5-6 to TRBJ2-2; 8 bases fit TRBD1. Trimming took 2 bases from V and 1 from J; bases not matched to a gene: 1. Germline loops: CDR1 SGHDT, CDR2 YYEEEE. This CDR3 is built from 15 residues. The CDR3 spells CASSLGQGNTGELFF. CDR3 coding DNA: TGTGCCAGCAGCTTAGGACAGGGGAACACCGGGGAGCTGTTTTTT.

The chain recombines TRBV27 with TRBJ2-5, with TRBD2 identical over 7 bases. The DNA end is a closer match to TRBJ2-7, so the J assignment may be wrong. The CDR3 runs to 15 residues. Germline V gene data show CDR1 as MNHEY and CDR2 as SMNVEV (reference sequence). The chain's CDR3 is CASSVRAGRAYEQYF. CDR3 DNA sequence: TGTGCCAGCAGTGTTAGAGCGGGGCGGGCCTACGAGCAGTACTTC.